These 6 T cell receptor beta chains came from one sample sequenced in a study of response to subunit inactivated influenza vaccine. TCRdb re-called the RT-PCR reads through MiXCR, storing one row per CDR3 protein. The sample lists fewer than 600,000 distinct CDR3 sequences; roughly 7.9% were seen once. Here the sequenced sample was PBMCs from blood, taken around 25 months after vaccination. These receptors came from a man between 45 and 75 years old who received an inactivated influenza vaccine.

This clonotype was observed many times. This sequence joins TRBV7-2 and TRBJ2-7, with 11 nucleotides matching TRBD2. V lost 2 bases and J lost 3; bases outside the gene matches: 3. From germline, CDR1 is SGHTA and CDR2 FQGNSA. This CDR3 is built from 15 residues. The CDR3 region has the DNA TGTGCCAGCAGCTTACTAGCGGGGGGTCTCTACGAGCAGTACTTC. Amino acids: CASSLLAGGLYEQYF.

This clonotype was detected a few times. The rearrangement joins TRBV5-6 to TRBJ2-4; TRBD2 is a possible D gene (5 bases). The CDR3 is 15 residues long. CDR1 is SGHDT and CDR2 is YYEEEE in the germline V gene. With 3 bases removed from V and 12 bases from J, the gap between germline ends came to 22 bases. The CDR3 loop is CASSSAIFGIRAQYF. Here the CDR3 DNA reads TGTGCCAGCAGCTCCGCAATCTTCGGGATTAGGGCTCAGTACTTC.

This sequence joins TRBV4-2 and TRBJ2-4, with D uncertain. Germline CDR1 reads LGHNA; CDR2 reads YNFKEQ. V was clipped by 1 base and J by 7 bases, with 8 bases between them. This CDR3 spans 13 amino acids. Written as DNA, the CDR3 is TGTGCCAGCAGCCAAGGACGTCGGAACATTCAGTACTTC. It encodes CASSQGRRNIQYF.

V is TRBV30 and J is TRBJ2-3; 7 positions match TRBD1. The germline CDR1 and CDR2 sequences are GTSNPN and SVGIG (reference sequence). The CDR3 is 15 residues long. Trimming took 3 bases from V and 0 from J; bases not matched to a gene: 6. CDR3 sequence (DNA): TGTGCCTGGAGCGAAACAGGGGCTAGCACAGATACGCAGTATTTT. Amino acid sequence: CAWSETGASTDTQYF.

This clonotype has at least ten counts. V is TRBV15 and J is TRBJ2-3; D not resolved. The CDR3 sequence is 12 residues long. Germline CDR1 is LNHNV and CDR2 is YYDKDF (reference sequence). Trimming removed 0 bases at V and 6 bases at J, with 4 bases between. CDR3 in amino acids: CATSRDLDTQYF. The CDR3 region has the DNA TGTGCCACCAGCAGAGATTTGGATACGCAGTATTTT.

This clonotype was recorded a few times. The CDR3 sequence is CASSQDLYVNSPLHF. The CDR3 DNA reads TGCGCCAGCAGCCAAGATTTATACGTGAATTCACCCCTCCACTTT. The chain recombines TRBV4-1 with TRBJ1-6; D remains ambiguous. The CDR3 sequence is 15 residues long. V gave up 0 bases and J gave up 7 bases, with 10 bases separating them. CDR1 and CDR2 from the germline V gene are MGHRA and YSYEKL.